Below, one T cell receptor beta chain is given with its context. The data stem from a study of blood T cell repertoires in COVID-19. Across the whole study: Italy, Spain and the United States were the sources of the convalescent and acute COVID-19 samples. Nucleic acid was either cDNA or gDNA, and it came from T cells, B-cell-depleted T cells, or PBMCs.

Original processing methods: Nucleated cell counts were estimated from reference gene primer amplification. Only in-frame clones appear in the TCRdb table, and some are missing; sequencing was by immunoSEQ multiplex PCR. The V and J calls and clone size were taken over from that table, and D and trimming were inferred from the DNA. In the table there are under 350,000 clones, just under 90% of which are singletons. The TCR sequence derives from a woman aged 25-40 years with COVID-19, enrolled during active disease. Sequencing used peripheral blood.

CDR3 DNA sequence: TGTGCCAGCAGCCCGAAGACTAGCGGGGGGGCCCCTGATACGCAGTATTTT. Translating it yields CASSPKTSGGAPDTQYF. The chain joins TRBV11-3 to TRBJ2-3; 14 nucleotides agree with TRBD2. The CDR3 is 17 amino acids. Germline V lookup: CDR1 SGHNT, CDR2 YENEEA. The V and J ends lost 5 bases and 6 bases, in that order; junction bases with no gene match: 10.